This T cell receptor (beta chain) was captured by sequencing in a study of blood T cell repertoires in COVID-19. As for the study in general: Sources were T cells, B-cell-depleted T cells, or PBMCs; the material itself was cDNA or gDNA.

TCRdb's copy holds only in-frame clones and misses some; the assay was immunoSEQ multiplex PCR. The table has roughly 250,000 clones, about 80% seen once. A remark on this clone: Compared with germline, one end of the junction differs, possibly owing to a read error.

There are 14 residues in the CDR3. The germline gives CDR1 SGHTA, CDR2 FQGNSA. The V and J genes are TRBV7-2 and TRBJ2-4; 10 bases are a match to TRBD1. Material: peripheral blood. The receptor comes from a woman aged 80 or over with acute or convalescent COVID-19. The CDR3 DNA reads TGTGCCAGCAGCTTAACCCTGGGACAGGGGATTGGAGACTTC. This gives the protein CASSLTLGQGIGDF.